This T cell receptor beta chain was recovered during a study of blood T cell repertoires in COVID-19. The assay was immunoSEQ multiplex PCR, and TCRdb's table has in-frame clones only and misses some. Here the sample spans about 190,000 clones, under 90% being singletons. Germline V gives CDR1 SGHRS, CDR2 YFSETQ. The V and J ends lost 4 bases and 7 bases, in that order; junction bases with no gene match: 7. This CDR3 is built from 14 residues. The specimen was peripheral blood. The chain joins TRBV5-1 to TRBJ1-2; 10 bases agree with TRBD1. This TCR was sampled from a human donor in a cohort sampled during active COVID-19. The CDR3, as DNA: TGCGCCAGCAGCGTAGGACAGGGGGTGAGTGGCTACACCTTC. Amino acid sequence: CASSVGQGVSGYTF. Full variable domain (outside the CDR3, taken from reference TRBV5-1 and TRBJ1-2): KAGVTQTPRYLIKTRGQQVTLSCSPISGHRSVSWYQQTPGQGLQFLFEYFSETQRNKGNFPGRFSGRQFSNSRSEMNVSTLELGDSALYLCASSVGQGVSGYTFGSGTRLTVV.